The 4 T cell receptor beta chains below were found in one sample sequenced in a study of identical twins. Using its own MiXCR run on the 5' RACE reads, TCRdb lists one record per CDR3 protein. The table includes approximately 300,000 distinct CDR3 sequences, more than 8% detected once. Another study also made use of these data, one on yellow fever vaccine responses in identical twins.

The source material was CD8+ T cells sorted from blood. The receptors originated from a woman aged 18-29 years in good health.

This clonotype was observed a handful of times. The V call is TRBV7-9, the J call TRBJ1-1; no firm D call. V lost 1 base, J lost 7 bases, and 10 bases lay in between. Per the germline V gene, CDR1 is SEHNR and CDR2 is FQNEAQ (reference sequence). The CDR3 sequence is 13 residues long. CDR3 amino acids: CASSLGGRDEAFF. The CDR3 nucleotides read TGTGCCAGCAGCTTAGGGGGTCGAGATGAAGCTTTCTTT. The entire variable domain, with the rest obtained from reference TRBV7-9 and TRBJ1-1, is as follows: DTGVSQNPRHKITKRGQNVTFRCDPISEHNRLYWYRQTLGQGPEFLTYFQNEAQLEKSRLLSDRFSAERPKGSFSTLEIQRTEQGDSAMYLCASSLGGRDEAFFGQGTRLTVV.

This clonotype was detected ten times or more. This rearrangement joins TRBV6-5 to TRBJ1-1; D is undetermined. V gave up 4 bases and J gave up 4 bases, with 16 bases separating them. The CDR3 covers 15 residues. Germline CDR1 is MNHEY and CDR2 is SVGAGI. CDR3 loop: CASSFSAISGTEAFF. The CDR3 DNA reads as TGTGCCAGCAGTTTTAGTGCGATCTCGGGCACTGAAGCTTTCTTT.

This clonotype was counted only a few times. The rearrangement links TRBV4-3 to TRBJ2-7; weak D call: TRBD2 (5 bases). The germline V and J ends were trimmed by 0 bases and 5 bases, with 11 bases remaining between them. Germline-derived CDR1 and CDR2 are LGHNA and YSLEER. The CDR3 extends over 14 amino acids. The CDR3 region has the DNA TGCGCCAGCAGCCAAGATGGGGAGAGACACGAGCAGTACTTC. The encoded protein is CASSQDGERHEQYF.

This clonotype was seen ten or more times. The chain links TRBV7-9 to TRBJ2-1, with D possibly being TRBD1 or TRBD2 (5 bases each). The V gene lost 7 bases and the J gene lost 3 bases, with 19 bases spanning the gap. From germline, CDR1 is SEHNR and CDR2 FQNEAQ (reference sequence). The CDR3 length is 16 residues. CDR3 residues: CASTFTGRENYNEQFF. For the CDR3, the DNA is TGTGCCAGCACCTTCACAGGCAGGGAGAACTACAATGAGCAGTTCTTC.